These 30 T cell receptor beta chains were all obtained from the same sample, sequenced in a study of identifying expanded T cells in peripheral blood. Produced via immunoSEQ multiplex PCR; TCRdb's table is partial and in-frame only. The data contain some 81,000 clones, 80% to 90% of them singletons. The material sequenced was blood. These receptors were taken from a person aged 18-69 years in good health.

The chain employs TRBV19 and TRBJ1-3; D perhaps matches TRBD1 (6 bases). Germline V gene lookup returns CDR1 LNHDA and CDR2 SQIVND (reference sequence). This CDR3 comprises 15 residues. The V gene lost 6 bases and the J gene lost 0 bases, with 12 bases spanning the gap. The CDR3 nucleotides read TGTGCCAGTAGGGTGGACAGAAGCTCTGGAAACACCATATATTTT. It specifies CASRVDRSSGNTIYF.

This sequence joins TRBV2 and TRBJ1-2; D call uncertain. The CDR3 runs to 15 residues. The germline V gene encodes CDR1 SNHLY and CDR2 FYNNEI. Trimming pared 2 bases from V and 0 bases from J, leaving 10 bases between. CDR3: CASSEHRGSNYGYTF. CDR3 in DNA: TGTGCCAGCAGTGAACATCGAGGGTCTAACTATGGCTACACCTTC.

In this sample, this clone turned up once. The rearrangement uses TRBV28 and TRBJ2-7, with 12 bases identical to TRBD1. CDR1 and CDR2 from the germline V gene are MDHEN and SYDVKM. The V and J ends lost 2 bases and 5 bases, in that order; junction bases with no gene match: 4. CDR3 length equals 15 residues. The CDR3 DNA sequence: TGTGCCAGCAGTTTAGTGGGACAGGGGGCCCACGAGCAGTACTTC. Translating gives CASSLVGQGAHEQYF.

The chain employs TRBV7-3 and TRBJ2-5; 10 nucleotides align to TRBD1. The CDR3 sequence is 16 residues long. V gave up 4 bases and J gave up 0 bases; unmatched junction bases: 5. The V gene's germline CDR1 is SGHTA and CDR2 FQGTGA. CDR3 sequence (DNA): TGTGCCAGCAGCTCCGGACAGGGGGGGTACCAAGAGACCCAGTACTTC. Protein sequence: CASSSGQGGYQETQYF.

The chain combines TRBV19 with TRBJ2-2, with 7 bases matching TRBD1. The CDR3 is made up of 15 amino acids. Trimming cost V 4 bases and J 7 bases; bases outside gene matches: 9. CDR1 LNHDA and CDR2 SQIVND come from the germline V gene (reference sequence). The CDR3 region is CASSTRGRGSGELFF. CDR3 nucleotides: TGTGCCAGTAGTACCAGGGGGAGAGGTAGCGGGGAGCTGTTTTTT.

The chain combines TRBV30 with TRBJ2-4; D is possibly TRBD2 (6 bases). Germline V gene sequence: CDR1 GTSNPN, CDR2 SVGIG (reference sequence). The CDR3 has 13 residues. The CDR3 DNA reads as TGTGCTTTGGACCGCGGGGTCAAAAACATTCAGTACTTC. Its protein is CALDRGVKNIQYF.

The CDR3 spells CSVGTRTGYEQYF. The CDR3 nucleotides read TGCAGCGTCGGCACTAGGACCGGCTACGAGCAGTACTTC. V gene TRBV29-1 combines with J gene TRBJ2-7; D is perhaps TRBD2 (5 bases). Per germline, CDR1 SQVTM and CDR2 ANQGSEA. Trimming stripped 6 bases from V and 3 bases from J, with 15 bases between. The CDR3 has 13 amino acids.

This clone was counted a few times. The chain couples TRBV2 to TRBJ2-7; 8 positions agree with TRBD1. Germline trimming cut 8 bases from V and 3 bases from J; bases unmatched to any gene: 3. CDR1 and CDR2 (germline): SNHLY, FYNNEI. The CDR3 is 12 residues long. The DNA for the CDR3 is TGTGCCAGCGCAGACAGGGGCTACGAGCAGTACTTC. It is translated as CASADRGYEQYF.

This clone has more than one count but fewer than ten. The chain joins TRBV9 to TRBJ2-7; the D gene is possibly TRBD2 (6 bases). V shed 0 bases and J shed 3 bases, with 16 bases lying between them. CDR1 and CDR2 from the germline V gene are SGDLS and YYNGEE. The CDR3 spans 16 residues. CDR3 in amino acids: CASSVGLAAGLYEQYF. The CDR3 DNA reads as TGTGCCAGCAGCGTAGGTTTAGCAGCGGGCCTCTACGAGCAGTACTTC.

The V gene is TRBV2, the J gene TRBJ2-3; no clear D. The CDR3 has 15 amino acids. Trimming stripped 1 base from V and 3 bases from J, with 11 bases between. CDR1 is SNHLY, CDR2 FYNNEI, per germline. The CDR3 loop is CASSEGGLMTDTQYF. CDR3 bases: TGTGCCAGCAGTGAAGGCGGCTTGATGACAGATACGCAGTATTTT.

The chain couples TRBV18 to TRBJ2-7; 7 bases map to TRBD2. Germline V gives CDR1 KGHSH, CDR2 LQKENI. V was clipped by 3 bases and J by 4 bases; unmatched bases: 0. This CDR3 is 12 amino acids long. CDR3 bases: TGTGCCAGCTCACCCGGGGGGTACGAGCAGTACTTC. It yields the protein CASSPGGYEQYF. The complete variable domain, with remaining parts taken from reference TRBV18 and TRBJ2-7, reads NAGVMQNPRHLVRRRGQEARLRCSPMKGHSHVYWYRQLPEEGLKFMVYLQKENIIDESGMPKERFSAEFPKEGPSILRIQQVVRGDSAAYFCASSPGGYEQYFGPGTRLTVT.

The CDR3 sequence: CASSLVSGSADTQYF. DNA of the CDR3: TGTGCCAGCAGCTTAGTAAGCGGGAGCGCAGATACGCAGTATTTT. This chain joins TRBV7-2 and TRBJ2-3, with TRBD2 matching 8 bases. After removal of 1 base from V and 4 bases from J, the junction contained 4 bases not matched to a gene. The CDR3 is made up of 15 amino acids. The germline V gene has CDR1 SGHTA and CDR2 FQGNSA.

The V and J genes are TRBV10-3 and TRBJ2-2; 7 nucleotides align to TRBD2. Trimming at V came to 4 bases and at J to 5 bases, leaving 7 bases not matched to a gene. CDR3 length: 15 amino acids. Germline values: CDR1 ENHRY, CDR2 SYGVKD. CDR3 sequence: CAISARGRETGELFF. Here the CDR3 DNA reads TGTGCCATCAGTGCCCGCGGGAGAGAAACCGGGGAGCTGTTTTTT.

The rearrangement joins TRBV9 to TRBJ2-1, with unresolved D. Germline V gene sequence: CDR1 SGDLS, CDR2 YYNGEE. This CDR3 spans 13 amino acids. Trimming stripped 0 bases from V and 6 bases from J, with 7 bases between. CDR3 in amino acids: CASSVGQFNEQFF. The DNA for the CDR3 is TGTGCCAGCAGCGTAGGTCAATTCAATGAGCAGTTCTTC.

CDR3 sequence (DNA): TGTGCCAGTAGGGGACAGGTCTACGAGCAGTACTTC. It codes for CASRGQVYEQYF. The V call is TRBV19, the J call TRBJ2-7, with 8 positions matching TRBD1. Germline-derived CDR1 and CDR2 are LNHDA and SQIVND (reference sequence). The CDR3 length is 12 residues. V shed 6 bases and J 3 bases; nucleotides not matched to a gene: 1.

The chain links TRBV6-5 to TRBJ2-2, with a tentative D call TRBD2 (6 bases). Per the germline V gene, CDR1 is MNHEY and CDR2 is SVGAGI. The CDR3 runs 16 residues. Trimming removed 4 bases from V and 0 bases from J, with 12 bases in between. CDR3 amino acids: CASSSSSEPNTGELFF. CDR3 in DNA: TGTGCCAGCAGTTCCTCTAGCGAGCCGAACACCGGGGAGCTGTTTTTT.

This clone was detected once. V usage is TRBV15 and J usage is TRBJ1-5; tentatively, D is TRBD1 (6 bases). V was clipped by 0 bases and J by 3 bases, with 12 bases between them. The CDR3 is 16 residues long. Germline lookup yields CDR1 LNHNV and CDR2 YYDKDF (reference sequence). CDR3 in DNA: TGTGCCACCAGCAGAGATGGAGGGGGTGACAATCAGCCCCAGCATTTT. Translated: CATSRDGGGDNQPQHF.

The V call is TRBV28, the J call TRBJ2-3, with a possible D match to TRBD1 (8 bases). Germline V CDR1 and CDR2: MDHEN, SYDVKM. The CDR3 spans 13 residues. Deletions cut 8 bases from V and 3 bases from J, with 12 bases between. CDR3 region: CASVQGGTDTQYF. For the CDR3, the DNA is TGTGCCAGCGTACAGGGGGGGACAGATACGCAGTATTTT.

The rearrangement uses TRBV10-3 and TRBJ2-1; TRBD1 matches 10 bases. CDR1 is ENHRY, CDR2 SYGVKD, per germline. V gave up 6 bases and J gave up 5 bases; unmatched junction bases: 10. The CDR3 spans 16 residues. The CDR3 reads CAISLPPGQGNNEQFF. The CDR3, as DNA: TGTGCCATCAGCCTTCCACCGGGACAGGGGAACAATGAGCAGTTCTTC.

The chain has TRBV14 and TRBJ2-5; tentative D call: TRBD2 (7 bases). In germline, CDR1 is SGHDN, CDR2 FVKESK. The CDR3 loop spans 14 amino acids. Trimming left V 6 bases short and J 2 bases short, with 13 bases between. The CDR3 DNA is TGTGCCAGCAGGGCTAGCGGACAGCAAGAGACCCAGTACTTC. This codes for CASRASGQQETQYF.

CDR3 loop: CASSLAAASGYNEQFF. For the CDR3, the DNA is TGTGCCAGCAGCTTAGCGGCGGCTAGCGGATACAATGAGCAGTTCTTC. The chain has TRBV7-2 and TRBJ2-1; 7 bases fit TRBD2. The CDR3 totals 16 residues. The J segment lost 4 bases and the V segment lost 0 bases, leaving 6 bases of the junction unmatched. Germline V lookup: CDR1 SGHTA, CDR2 FQGNSA.

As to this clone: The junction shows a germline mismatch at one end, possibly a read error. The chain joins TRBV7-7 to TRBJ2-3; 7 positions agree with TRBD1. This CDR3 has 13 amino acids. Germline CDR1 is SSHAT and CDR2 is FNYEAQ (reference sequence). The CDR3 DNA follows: TGTGCTAGCAGCTCATCGACAGGGGATACGCAGTATTTT. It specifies CASSSSTGDTQYF.

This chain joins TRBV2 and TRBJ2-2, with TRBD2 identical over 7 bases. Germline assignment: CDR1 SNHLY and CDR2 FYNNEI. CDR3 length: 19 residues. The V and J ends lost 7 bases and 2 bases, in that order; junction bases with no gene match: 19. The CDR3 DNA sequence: TGTGCCAGCACCCTGGCGTTCAGAGCTAGCGGCGATAACACCGGGGAGCTGTTTTTT. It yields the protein CASTLAFRASGDNTGELFF.

The CDR3 DNA reads as TGTGCCAGCAGGACCGGACAGAACACTGAAGCTTTCTTT. Protein sequence: CASRTGQNTEAFF. This chain joins TRBV6-6 and TRBJ1-1, with a possible D match to TRBD1 (5 bases). The V gene's germline CDR1 is MNHNY and CDR2 SVGAGI (reference sequence). The V end was cut by 6 bases, the J end by 1 base, with 9 bases between. CDR3 size: 13 residues.

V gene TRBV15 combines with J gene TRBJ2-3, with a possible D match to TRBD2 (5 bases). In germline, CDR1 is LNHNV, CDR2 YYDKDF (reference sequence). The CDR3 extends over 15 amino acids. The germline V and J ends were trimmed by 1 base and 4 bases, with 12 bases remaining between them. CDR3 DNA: TGTGCCACCAGCAGAGCAAGCGGAAGTCCAGATACGCAGTATTTT. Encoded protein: CATSRASGSPDTQYF. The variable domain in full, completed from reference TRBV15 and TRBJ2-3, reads DAMVIQNPRYQVTQFGKPVTLSCSQTLNHNVMYWYQQKSSQAPKLLFHYYDKDFNNEADTPDNFQSRRPNTSFCFLDIRSPGLGDTAMYLCATSRASGSPDTQYFGPGTRLTVL.

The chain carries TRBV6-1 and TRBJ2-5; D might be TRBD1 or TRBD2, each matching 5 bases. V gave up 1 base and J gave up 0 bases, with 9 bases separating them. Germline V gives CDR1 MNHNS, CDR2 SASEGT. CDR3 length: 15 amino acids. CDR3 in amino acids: CASSEDWGHQETQYF. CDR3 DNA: TGTGCCAGCAGTGAAGACTGGGGACACCAAGAGACCCAGTACTTC.

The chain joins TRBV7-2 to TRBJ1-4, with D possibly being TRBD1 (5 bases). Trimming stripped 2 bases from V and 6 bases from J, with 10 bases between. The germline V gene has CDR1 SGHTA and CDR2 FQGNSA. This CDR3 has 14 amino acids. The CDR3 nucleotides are TGTGCCAGCAGCTTACAGGGCTGGGATGAAAAACTGTTTTTT. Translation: CASSLQGWDEKLFF.

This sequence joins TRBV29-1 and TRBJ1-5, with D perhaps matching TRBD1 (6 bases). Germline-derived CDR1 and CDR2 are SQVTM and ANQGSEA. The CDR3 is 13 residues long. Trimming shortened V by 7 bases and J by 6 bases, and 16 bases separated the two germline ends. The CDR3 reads CSAGGGGVQPQHF. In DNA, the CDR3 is TGCAGCGCTGGGGGAGGGGGGGTTCAGCCCCAGCATTTT.

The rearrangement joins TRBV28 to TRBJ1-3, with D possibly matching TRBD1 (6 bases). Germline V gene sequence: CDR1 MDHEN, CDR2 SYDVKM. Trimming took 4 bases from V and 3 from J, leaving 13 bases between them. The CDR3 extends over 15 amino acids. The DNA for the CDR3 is TGTGCCAGCAGTTGGGCCGGGGGCGATGGAAACACCATATATTTT. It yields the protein CASSWAGGDGNTIYF.

CDR3 nucleotide sequence: TGTGCCAGCGAATATGGAAACACCATATATTTT. Translating gives CASEYGNTIYF. The chain joins TRBV6-1 to TRBJ1-3; D ambiguous. CDR1 is MNHNS and CDR2 is SASEGT in the germline V gene. V lost 8 bases, J lost 3 bases, and 5 bases lay in between. The CDR3 is made up of 11 amino acids.